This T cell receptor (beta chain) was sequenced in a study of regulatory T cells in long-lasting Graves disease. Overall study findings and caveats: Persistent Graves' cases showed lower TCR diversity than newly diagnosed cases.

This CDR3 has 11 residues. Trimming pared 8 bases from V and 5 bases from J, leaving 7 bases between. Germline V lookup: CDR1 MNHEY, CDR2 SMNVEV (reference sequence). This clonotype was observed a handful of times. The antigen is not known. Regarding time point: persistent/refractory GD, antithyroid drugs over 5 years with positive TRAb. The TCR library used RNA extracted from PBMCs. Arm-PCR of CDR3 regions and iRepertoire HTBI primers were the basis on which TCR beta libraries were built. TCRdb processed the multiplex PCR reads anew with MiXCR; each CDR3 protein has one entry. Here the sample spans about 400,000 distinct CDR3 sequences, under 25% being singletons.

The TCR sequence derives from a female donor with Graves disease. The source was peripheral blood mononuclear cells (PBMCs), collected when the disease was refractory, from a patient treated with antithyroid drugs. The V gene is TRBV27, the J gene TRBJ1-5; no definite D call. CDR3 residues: CASGMDQPQHF. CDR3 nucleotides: TGTGCCAGCGGAATGGATCAGCCCCAGCATTTT.